This T cell receptor beta chain was captured by sequencing in a study of shared clonotypes between healthy human individuals. About the study: Per donor, three plates held CD4 naive cells, three held CD4 memory, two held CD8 naive and one held CD8 memory.

Those who donated were healthy HIV-negative adults, with no recent acute infections or vaccinations reported. CD4+ cells underwent separation, giving CD45RA+ naive and CD45RA-negative memory subsets. Germline V gene sequence: CDR1 SGHNT, CDR2 YYREEE (reference sequence). The germline V and J ends were trimmed by 3 bases and 0 bases, with 10 bases remaining between them. CDR3 size: 15 residues. For sorted subsets, 150 to 200 ng DNA per replicate equaled roughly 29,000 T cell genomes. Libraries were prepared by immunoSEQ multiplex PCR; TCRdb keeps only in-frame clonotypes and omits some of them. The sample yields roughly 2.6 million clones, over 85% seen once.

The TCR originated in a man between 18 and 29 years old in good health. This rearrangement joins TRBV5-4 to TRBJ2-1, with D maybe TRBD2 (6 bases). Sample: naive CD4+ T cells sorted from blood. Stated subset: CD45RA+ positively selected. The CDR3 region has the DNA TGTGCCAGCAGCTCGGATAGCGGCTCCTACAATGAGCAGTTCTTC. Translating it yields CASSSDSGSYNEQFF.